The source of this T cell receptor (beta chain) is a study of T cells in Graves' hyperthyroidism and ophthalmopathy. Study-wide background: Before treatment of any kind, peripheral blood was taken at initial diagnosis.

Germline V CDR1 and CDR2: DFQATT, SNEGSKA (reference sequence). CDR3 length equals 11 residues. V lost 6 bases and J 3 bases, leaving 9 bases between the germline ends. To note about this clonotype: Its antigen is as yet unknown.

The TCR beta CDR3 regions underwent amplification using RNA transcripts as the source. The HTBI set primed first-round TCR CDR3 RT-PCR. TCRdb reprocessed the multiplex PCR reads with MiXCR, giving one entry per CDR3 protein. The data show 200,000 to 250,000 distinct CDR3 sequences, approximately 24% seen once. Overall study results and limits: Blood also carried most thyroid clonotypes expanded above 0.001. A model of 13 V-J pairs discriminated ophthalmopathy from stable hyperthyroidism. A median 6.5 months before onset, the model predicted ophthalmopathy.

The rearrangement links TRBV20-1 to TRBJ2-7; tentative D call: TRBD2 (5 bases). What was sequenced was blood. The sequence was collected from a woman aged 40 to 49 with Graves' ophthalmopathy. DNA of the CDR3: TGCAGTGCGCTCCGGGACTACGAGCAGTACTTC. This translates into CSALRDYEQYF.